This TCR beta chain is drawn from a study of shared clonotypes between healthy human individuals. Each cell subset's genomic DNA was divided evenly among several immunoSEQ plates. Clones were sequenced by immunoSEQ multiplex PCR, and TCRdb holds only the in-frame ones, with some missing. The sample includes roughly 1,000,000 clones, about 80% of them seen just once. This TCR derives from a man aged 18 to 30 in good health. Some clones in this sample may be carry-over from other donors' samples. The sequenced sample consisted of memory CD4+ T cells from PBMCs. Subset in this sample: CD45RA-negative fraction.

DNA of the CDR3: TGTGCCAGCTCAACACAGGGCGGGGTTGGTGAAGCTTTCTTT. Protein: CASSTQGGVGEAFF. The chain joins TRBV18 to TRBJ1-1; possibly TRBD1 for D (6 bases). This CDR3 contains 14 residues. Germline values: CDR1 KGHSH, CDR2 LQKENI. V lost 5 bases to trimming and J lost 7 bases, with 17 bases between them.